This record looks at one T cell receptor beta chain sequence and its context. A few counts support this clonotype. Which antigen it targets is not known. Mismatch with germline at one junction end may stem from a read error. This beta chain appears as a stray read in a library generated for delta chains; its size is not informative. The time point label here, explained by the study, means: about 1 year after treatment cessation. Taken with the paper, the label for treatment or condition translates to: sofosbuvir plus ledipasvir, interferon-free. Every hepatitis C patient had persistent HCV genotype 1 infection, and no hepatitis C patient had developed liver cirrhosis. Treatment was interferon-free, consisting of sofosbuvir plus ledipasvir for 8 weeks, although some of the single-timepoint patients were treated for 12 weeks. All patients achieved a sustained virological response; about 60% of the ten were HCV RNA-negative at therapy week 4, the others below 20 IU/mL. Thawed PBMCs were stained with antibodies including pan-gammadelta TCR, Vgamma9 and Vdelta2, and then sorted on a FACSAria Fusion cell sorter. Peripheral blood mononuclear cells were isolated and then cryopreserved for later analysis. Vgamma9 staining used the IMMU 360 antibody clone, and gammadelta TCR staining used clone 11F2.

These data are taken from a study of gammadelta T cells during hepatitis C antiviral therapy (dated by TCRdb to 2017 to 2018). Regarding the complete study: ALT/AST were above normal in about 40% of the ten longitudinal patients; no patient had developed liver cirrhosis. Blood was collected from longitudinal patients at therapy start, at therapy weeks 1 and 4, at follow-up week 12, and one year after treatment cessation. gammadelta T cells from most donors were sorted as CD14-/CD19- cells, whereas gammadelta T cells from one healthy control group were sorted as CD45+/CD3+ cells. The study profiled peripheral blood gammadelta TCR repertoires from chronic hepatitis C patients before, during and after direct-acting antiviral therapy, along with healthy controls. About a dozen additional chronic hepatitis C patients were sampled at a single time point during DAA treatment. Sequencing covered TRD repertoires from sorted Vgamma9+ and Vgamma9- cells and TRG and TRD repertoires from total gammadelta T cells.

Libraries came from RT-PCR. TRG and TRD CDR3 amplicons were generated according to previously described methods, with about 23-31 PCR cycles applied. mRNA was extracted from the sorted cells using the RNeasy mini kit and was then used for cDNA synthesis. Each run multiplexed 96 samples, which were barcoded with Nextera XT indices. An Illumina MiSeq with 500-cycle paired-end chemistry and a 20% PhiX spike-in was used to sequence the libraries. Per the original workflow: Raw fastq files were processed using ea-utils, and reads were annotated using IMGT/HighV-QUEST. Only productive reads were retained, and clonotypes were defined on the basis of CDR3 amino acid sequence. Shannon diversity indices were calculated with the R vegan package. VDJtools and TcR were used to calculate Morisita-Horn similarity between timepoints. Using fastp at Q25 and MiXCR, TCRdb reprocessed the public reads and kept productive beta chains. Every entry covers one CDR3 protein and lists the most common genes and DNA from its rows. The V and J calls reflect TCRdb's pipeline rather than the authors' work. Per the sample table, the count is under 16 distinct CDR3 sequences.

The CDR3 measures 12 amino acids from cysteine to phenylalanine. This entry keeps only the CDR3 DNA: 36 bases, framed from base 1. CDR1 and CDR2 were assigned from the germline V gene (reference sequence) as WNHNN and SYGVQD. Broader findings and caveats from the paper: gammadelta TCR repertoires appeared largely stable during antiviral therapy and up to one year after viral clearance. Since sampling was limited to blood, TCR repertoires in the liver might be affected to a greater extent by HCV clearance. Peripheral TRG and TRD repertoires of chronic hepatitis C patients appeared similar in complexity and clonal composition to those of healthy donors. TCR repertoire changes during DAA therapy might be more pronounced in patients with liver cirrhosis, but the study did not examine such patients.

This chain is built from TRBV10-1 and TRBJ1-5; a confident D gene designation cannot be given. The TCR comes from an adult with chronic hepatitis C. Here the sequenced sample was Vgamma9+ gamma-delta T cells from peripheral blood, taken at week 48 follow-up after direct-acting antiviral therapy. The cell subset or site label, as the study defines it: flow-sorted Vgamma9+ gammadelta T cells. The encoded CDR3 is CASSHNNQAPLF. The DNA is TGTGCCAGCAGTCACAACAACCAGGCTCCGCTTTTT.